The entry below gives a single T cell receptor (beta chain) sequence along with its context. The entry originates in a study of blood T cell repertoires in COVID-19. On the study more broadly: The samples span acute and convalescent COVID-19 from the United States, Italy and Spain. T cells, B-cell-depleted T cells, or PBMCs provided the cDNA or gDNA that served as material.

V was pared by 5 bases and J by 0 bases, with 14 bases of the junction left unmatched. CDR1 and CDR2 (germline): LGHDT, YNNKEL (reference sequence). CDR3 size: 18 residues. Original methodology: Amplified reference gene primers provided the basis for estimating nucleated cell counts. Measured with immunoSEQ multiplex PCR; TCRdb has only the in-frame clones, and not every one. V and J calls and clone size are given by that table; D and trimming were obtained from the DNA. In the table there are 100,000 to 150,000 clones, 80% to 90% of which are singletons. Material for sequencing was peripheral blood. The chain is built from TRBV3-1 (or the pseudogene TRBV3-2) and TRBJ2-3; 7 bases align to TRBD2. This clonotype was obtained from a man between 65 and 85 years old with active or convalescent COVID-19. For the CDR3, the DNA is TGTGCCAGCAGCGGACGAAGGGGACTACTGTCTAGCACAGATACGCAGTATTTT. Translation: CASSGRRGLLSSTDTQYF.